The 12 T cell receptor beta chains given below trace back to one sample, sequenced in a study of T cell responses to AZD1222 COVID-19 vaccine. Libraries were prepared by immunoSEQ multiplex PCR; TCRdb keeps only in-frame clonotypes and omits some of them. The sample consists of under 150,000 clones, less than 95% of them appearing once. The sample here was peripheral blood, taken on day 0 of AZD1222 vaccination. These receptors all stem from an adult in good health.

This clone was recorded only once. The chain uses TRBV6-5 and TRBJ1-3; D not resolved. Germline loops: CDR1 MNHEY, CDR2 SVGAGI. V lost 7 bases and J lost 0, with 4 bases in between. This CDR3 comprises 12 residues. The CDR3 DNA reads as TGTGCCAGCATGAGCTCTGGAAACACCATATATTTT. As protein: CASMSSGNTIYF.

CDR3 nucleotide sequence: TGCGCCAGCAGCATTCGGACAGGGGCGCACTATGGCTACACCTTC. It translates to CASSIRTGAHYGYTF. This chain connects TRBV4-3 to TRBJ1-2, with 9 bases matching TRBD1. In germline, CDR1 is LGHNA, CDR2 YSLEER. V lost 5 bases to trimming and J lost 3 bases; unmatched junction nucleotides: 7. The CDR3 is 15 amino acids.

V gene TRBV18 combines with J gene TRBJ1-6; D possibly corresponds to TRBD1 (5 bases). This CDR3 comprises 13 residues. The germline V and J ends were trimmed by 2 bases and 8 bases, with 7 bases remaining between them. Germline CDR1 KGHSH, CDR2 LQKENI. The CDR3 here is CASSPGGDSPLHF. The CDR3 nucleotides read TGTGCCAGCTCACCAGGGGGGGATTCACCCCTCCACTTT.

This rearrangement joins TRBV5-4 to TRBJ2-3; the D call may be TRBD1 or TRBD2 (5 bases each). Germline-derived CDR1 and CDR2 are SGHNT and YYREEE (reference sequence). This CDR3 comprises 17 residues. Trimming stripped 4 bases from V and 6 bases from J, with 24 bases between. The CDR3 spells CASSLGGTRTLSDTQYF. CDR3 nucleotides: TGTGCCAGCAGCCTCGGTGGGACCAGGACCCTTTCTGATACGCAGTATTTT.

The V call is TRBV7-9, the J call TRBJ2-1; 8 nucleotides align to TRBD1. Germline CDR1 reads SEHNR; CDR2 reads FQNEAQ (reference sequence). Trimming at V came to 5 bases and at J to 9 bases, leaving 9 bases not matched to a gene. CDR3 length: 14 amino acids. CDR3 region: CASSVQGELGEQFF. CDR3 in DNA: TGTGCCAGCAGCGTACAGGGGGAACTAGGTGAGCAGTTCTTC.

The chain links TRBV12-3 or TRBV12-4 to TRBJ1-5, with D uncertain. The CDR3 has 13 residues. V lost 3 bases and J 5 bases, leaving 8 bases between the germline ends. The CDR3 loop is CASSLGWDQPQHF. CDR3 coding DNA: TGTGCCAGCAGTTTGGGGTGGGATCAGCCCCAGCATTTT.

The table lists this clone with a count of one. The genes are TRBV5-6 and TRBJ1-2, with D perhaps matching TRBD1 (6 bases). V was shortened by 2 bases and J by 7 bases, with 18 bases between the two germline ends. Germline values: CDR1 SGHDT, CDR2 YYEEEE. The CDR3 is 15 residues long. The CDR3: CASSFPGHGVGGYTF. The CDR3 DNA reads TGTGCCAGCAGCTTTCCGGGACACGGGGTCGGTGGCTACACCTTC.

This chain uses TRBV28 with TRBJ1-2; D is unresolved. The CDR3 spans 12 residues. V dropped 1 base and J dropped 13 bases, with 13 bases sitting between them. The germline CDR1 and CDR2 sequences are MDHEN and SYDVKM. CDR3 region: CASSLSDSAGTF. The CDR3 DNA follows: TGTGCCAGCAGTTTATCGGACTCTGCCGGCACCTTC.

The chain uses TRBV29-1 and TRBJ2-1; TRBD2 aligns across 13 bases. This CDR3 contains 17 residues. Germline V gene lookup returns CDR1 SQVTM and CDR2 ANQGSEA. V shed 6 bases, J shed 2 bases, and the junction held 10 bases outside the gene matches. As DNA, the CDR3 is TGCAGCGTGCGAGGGACTAGCGGGATACCAACCTACAATGAGCAGTTCTTC. Protein product: CSVRGTSGIPTYNEQFF.

V gene TRBV24-1 combines with J gene TRBJ1-1; tentative D call: TRBD1 (6 bases). With 4 bases removed from V and 1 base from J, the gap between germline ends came to 6 bases. The CDR3 covers 13 residues. Germline V gene lookup returns CDR1 KGHDR and CDR2 SFDVKD. The CDR3 bases are TGTGCCACCAGTGAGACAGGGAACACTGAAGCTTTCTTT. Translation gives CATSETGNTEAFF.

The V call is TRBV30, the J call TRBJ1-3; D is uncertain. CDR1 GTSNPN and CDR2 SVGIG come from the germline V gene (reference sequence). Between the trimmed V and J ends, which lost 1 base and 8 bases, there was a span of 12 bases. The CDR3 consists of 13 residues. The DNA for the CDR3 is TGTGCCTGGAGTGCACAATCGTGGGACACCATATATTTT. Its protein is CAWSAQSWDTIYF.

This sequence joins TRBV15 and TRBJ2-7; unclear D gene. V was clipped by 0 bases and J by 2 bases, with 8 bases between them. The germline gives CDR1 LNHNV, CDR2 YYDKDF (reference sequence). The CDR3 has 14 residues. CDR3 region: CATSREGRPYEQYF. The CDR3 coding sequence is TGTGCCACCAGCAGAGAAGGCAGGCCCTACGAGCAGTACTTC.